These 20 T cell receptor beta chains originate from one sample sequenced in a study of Ad26.COV2.S vaccination and SARS-CoV-2 variants. Measured with immunoSEQ multiplex PCR; TCRdb has only the in-frame clones, and not every one. The sample consists of a few hundred thousand clones, around 87% of them appearing once. Documented treatment: roughly 18 received Ad26.COV2.S at low or high dose, single or two shots; several received placebo; per-sample allocation not given. Specimen acquisition occurred on day 63 following the initial vaccine or placebo injection. This sample comprised peripheral blood, obtained in a trial of Ad26.COV2.S vaccine versus placebo. The receptors derive from a person aged 18-60 years who received the Ad26.COV2.S COVID-19 vaccine or a placebo.

This chain connects TRBV29-1 to TRBJ2-7; tentative D call: TRBD2 (5 bases). CDR1 and CDR2 from the germline V gene are SQVTM and ANQGSEA. The CDR3 has 11 amino acids. Between the trimmed V and J ends, which lost 6 bases and 4 bases, there was a span of 10 bases. In DNA, the CDR3 is TGCAGCGTGGGGAGATATTACGAGCAGTACTTC. Protein: CSVGRYYEQYF.

The genes are TRBV5-1 and TRBJ2-2, with D perhaps matching TRBD1 (6 bases). This CDR3 is 16 amino acids long. Germline V gene data show CDR1 as SGHRS and CDR2 as YFSETQ. V gave up 0 bases and J gave up 3 bases, with 12 bases separating them. The CDR3 DNA reads as TGCGCCAGCAGCTTGGTTGCAGGGGCGTACACCGGGGAGCTGTTTTTT. The encoded protein is CASSLVAGAYTGELFF.

This rearrangement joins TRBV7-2 to TRBJ2-7; unclear D gene. Germline values: CDR1 SGHTA, CDR2 FQGNSA. V lost 5 bases, J lost 4 bases, and 9 bases lay in between. CDR3 length: 12 amino acids. The CDR3 DNA follows: TGTGCCAGCAGCCGTCCGGGTTACGAGCAGTACTTC. Its translation: CASSRPGYEQYF.

The chain combines TRBV5-1 with TRBJ2-3; TRBD2 matches 10 bases. Germline V lookup: CDR1 SGHRS, CDR2 YFSETQ. V shed 7 bases, J shed 4 bases, and the junction held 3 bases outside the gene matches. The CDR3 consists of 13 residues. The CDR3 DNA is TGCGCCAGCGGGACTAGCGCTTCAGATACGCAGTATTTT. Residues: CASGTSASDTQYF.

The CDR3 DNA sequence: TGTGCCAGTAGTATAAAGAGGGATTCCTCGTACAATGAGCAGTTCTTC. It codes for CASSIKRDSSYNEQFF. V is TRBV19 and J is TRBJ2-1; D is perhaps TRBD2 (5 bases). Trimming removed 2 bases at V and 4 bases at J, with 15 bases between. CDR3 length equals 16 residues. In germline, CDR1 is LNHDA, CDR2 SQIVND (reference sequence).

V gene TRBV3-1 (or the pseudogene TRBV3-2) combines with J gene TRBJ2-7; TRBD1 or TRBD2 may be the D gene (5 bases each). Germline CDR1 LGHDT, CDR2 YNNKEL (reference sequence). With 0 bases removed from V and 4 bases from J, the gap between germline ends came to 13 bases. CDR3 length: 15 amino acids. The DNA of the CDR3 is TGTGCCAGCAGCCAAGATCCAGAGGGGTTGTACGAGCAGTACTTC. Translation gives CASSQDPEGLYEQYF.

The CDR3 protein is CASSSDLVLPDTQYF. The CDR3 nucleotides are TGTGCCAGCAGCTCCGACCTCGTCCTGCCGGATACGCAGTATTTT. This chain connects TRBV11-2 to TRBJ2-3, with no clear D. This CDR3 has 15 residues. Trimming pared 4 bases from V and 6 bases from J, leaving 17 bases between. The V gene's germline CDR1 is SGHAT and CDR2 FQNNGV.

CDR3: CASSEGRETQYF. The CDR3 coding sequence is TGTGCCAGCAGTGAAGGTCGGGAGACCCAGTACTTC. The chain couples TRBV2 to TRBJ2-5; D remains ambiguous. Germline values: CDR1 SNHLY, CDR2 FYNNEI. The CDR3 sequence is 12 residues long. The V end was cut by 1 base, the J end by 5 bases, with 5 bases between.

This chain joins TRBV2 and TRBJ2-5; 9 bases are shared with TRBD2. Per germline, CDR1 SNHLY and CDR2 FYNNEI. The length of the CDR3 is 12 residues. V gave up 8 bases and J gave up 9 bases; unmatched junction bases: 7. In DNA, the CDR3 is TGTGCCAGCGAGACTAGCGGTTTGGCCCAGTACTTC. Translating gives CASETSGLAQYF.

The J gene is TRBJ2-7, the V gene TRBV16, with D perhaps matching TRBD2 (7 bases). Germline CDR1 and CDR2: KGHSY and FQNENV. The CDR3 runs 14 residues. Trimming removed 3 bases at V and 2 bases at J, with 11 bases between. In DNA form, the CDR3 reads TGTGCCAGCAGCCAGGGGGGGGCAGCCTACGAGCAGTACTTC. Amino acid sequence: CASSQGGAAYEQYF.

This sequence joins TRBV2 and TRBJ2-7; D gene ambiguous. CDR1 SNHLY and CDR2 FYNNEI come from the germline V gene. Trimming removed 7 bases at V and 1 base at J, with 14 bases between. This CDR3 has 14 amino acids. CDR3 nucleotide sequence: TGTGCCAGCATCCTAATGGACGGATCCTACGAGCAGTACTTC. Translation gives CASILMDGSYEQYF.

The rearrangement joins TRBV5-1 to TRBJ2-2, with D unclear. V lost 0 bases, J lost 8 bases, and 5 bases lay in between. The germline gives CDR1 SGHRS, CDR2 YFSETQ. This CDR3 spans 12 amino acids. The CDR3 here is CASSLEAGELFF. In nucleotides, the CDR3 is TGCGCCAGCAGCTTGGAGGCAGGGGAGCTGTTTTTT.

The chain recombines TRBV6-5 with TRBJ2-7; 8 bases are shared with TRBD1. Trimming took 4 bases from V and 5 from J; bases not matched to a gene: 4. Germline V gene lookup returns CDR1 MNHEY and CDR2 SVGAGI. There are 13 residues in the CDR3. In nucleotides, the CDR3 is TGTGCCAGCAGTTCGACAGGGGTCCACGAGCAGTACTTC. Translation gives CASSSTGVHEQYF.

This clone has a single count. The chain has TRBV5-1 and TRBJ1-4; no reliable D call. This CDR3 contains 15 residues. V gave up 5 bases and J gave up 0 bases, with 11 bases separating them. In germline, CDR1 is SGHRS, CDR2 YFSETQ. The CDR3 nucleotides are TGCGCCAGCAGGCCCGACGGAACAACTAATGAAAAACTGTTTTTT. Protein product: CASRPDGTTNEKLFF. The whole variable domain, remainder taken from reference TRBV5-1 and TRBJ1-4, is KAGVTQTPRYLIKTRGQQVTLSCSPISGHRSVSWYQQTPGQGLQFLFEYFSETQRNKGNFPGRFSGRQFSNSRSEMNVSTLELGDSALYLCASRPDGTTNEKLFFGSGTQLSVL.

This chain links TRBV6-5 with TRBJ1-6; 10 nucleotides align to TRBD1. Germline V lookup: CDR1 MNHEY, CDR2 SVGAGI. After removal of 5 bases from V and 7 bases from J, the junction contained 5 bases not matched to a gene. The CDR3 is 15 residues long. The CDR3 loop is CASSHRDRGNSPLHF. CDR3 coding DNA: TGTGCCAGCAGTCACCGGGACAGGGGCAATTCACCCCTCCACTTT.

J is TRBJ2-3 and V is TRBV24-1, with no clear D. Germline V lookup: CDR1 KGHDR, CDR2 SFDVKD. The germline V and J ends were trimmed by 5 bases and 2 bases, with 7 bases remaining between them. The CDR3 is made up of 13 amino acids. In DNA form, the CDR3 reads TGTGCCACCAGTGCCAGTCTCACAGATACGCAGTATTTT. It codes for CATSASLTDTQYF.

This chain uses TRBV13 with TRBJ1-1; no clear D gene. The germline V gene has CDR1 PRHDT and CDR2 FYEKMQ (reference sequence). The CDR3 consists of 14 residues. Trimming took 4 bases from V and 4 from J, leaving 13 bases between them. The CDR3 region has the DNA TGTGCCAGCAGCTCGGCATCTTGGAGCACTGAAGCTTTCTTT. It encodes CASSSASWSTEAFF.

This clone was seen only once. The rearrangement links TRBV5-6 to TRBJ1-5, with 7 bases aligning to TRBD1. The CDR3 runs 15 residues. J was trimmed by 6 bases and V by 3 bases; bases with no gene match: 9. Per the germline V gene, CDR1 is SGHDT and CDR2 is YYEEEE. CDR3 in DNA: TGTGCCAGCAGCTCAGGACAGGCGTTTCGTCAGCCCCAGCATTTT. Translation: CASSSGQAFRQPQHF.

V usage is TRBV14 and J usage is TRBJ1-1, with D perhaps TRBD1 (5 bases). This CDR3 is 13 amino acids long. V was clipped by 4 bases and J by 4 bases, with 10 bases between them. Germline V gene sequence: CDR1 SGHDN, CDR2 FVKESK. This chain's CDR3 is CASSLWGGTEAFF. The CDR3 nucleotides are TGTGCCAGCAGCCTATGGGGGGGCACTGAAGCTTTCTTT.

V usage is TRBV7-6 and J usage is TRBJ2-2, with 11 bases aligning to TRBD2. CDR3 length: 17 amino acids. Germline values: CDR1 SGHVS, CDR2 FNYEAQ. Losses at the gene ends were 5 bases for V and 7 bases for J; bases not matched to a gene: 12. This CDR3 reads CASSPGLAVGLGGELFF. The CDR3 DNA follows: TGTGCCAGCAGCCCGGGACTAGCGGTCGGATTAGGCGGGGAGCTGTTTTTT.